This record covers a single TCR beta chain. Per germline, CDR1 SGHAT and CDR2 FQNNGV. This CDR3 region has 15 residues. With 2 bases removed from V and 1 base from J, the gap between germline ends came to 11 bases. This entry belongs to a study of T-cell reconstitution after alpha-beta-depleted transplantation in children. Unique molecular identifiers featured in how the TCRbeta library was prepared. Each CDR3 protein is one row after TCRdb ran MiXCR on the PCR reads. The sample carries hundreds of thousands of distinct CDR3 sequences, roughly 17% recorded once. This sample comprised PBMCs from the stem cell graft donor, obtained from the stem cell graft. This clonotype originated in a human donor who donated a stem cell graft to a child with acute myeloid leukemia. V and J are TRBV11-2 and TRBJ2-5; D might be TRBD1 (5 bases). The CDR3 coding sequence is TGTGCCAGCAGCTTAAGGGGCAGGTTCCAAGAGACCCAGTACTTC. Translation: CASSLRGRFQETQYF.